The rows below give T cell receptor beta chains drawn from one sample of a study of neurological immune-mediated disorders. TCRdb re-analysed the 5' RACE reads in MiXCR, keeping a single row per CDR3 protein. The sample holds some 22,000 distinct CDR3 sequences, roughly 17% seen once. Material for sequencing was CD8+ T cells from blood. All receptors derive from a woman younger than 35 with multiple sclerosis. Each CDR3 is given without its conserved first and last residue.

v_gene: TRBV20-1; j_gene: TRBJ2-5; CDR3aa: SATTGLGDRRSQY
v_gene: TRBV4-1; j_gene: TRBJ2-1; CDR3aa: ASSQDRLAGGLREQF
v_gene: TRBV2; j_gene: TRBJ2-4; CDR3aa: ASREGQGTKNIQY
v_gene: TRBV27; j_gene: TRBJ1-2; CDR3aa: ASSTGVYGYT
v_gene: TRBV7-6; j_gene: TRBJ1-1; CDR3aa: ASSLDQGWGTEAF
v_gene: TRBV15; j_gene: TRBJ2-1; CDR3aa: ATSRGRGSYNEQF
v_gene: TRBV27; j_gene: TRBJ2-7; CDR3aa: ASSVGQGRTYEQY
v_gene: TRBV20-1; j_gene: TRBJ2-5; CDR3aa: SAPGGVFQETQY
v_gene: TRBV6-5; j_gene: TRBJ2-5; CDR3aa: ASSYTSGSLQTQY
v_gene: TRBV7-6; j_gene: TRBJ2-7; CDR3aa: ASSLAGTGDFYEQY
v_gene: TRBV5-5; j_gene: TRBJ1-1; CDR3aa: ASSGGQGEAF
v_gene: TRBV7-2; j_gene: TRBJ1-5; CDR3aa: ASSLDRFRQPQH
v_gene: TRBV14; j_gene: TRBJ1-3; CDR3aa: ASSQPGQGAINSGNTIY
v_gene: TRBV28; j_gene: TRBJ2-1; CDR3aa: ASSQLSSDLEQF
v_gene: TRBV5-1; j_gene: TRBJ2-2; CDR3aa: ASSYDRDAGELF
v_gene: TRBV19; j_gene: TRBJ2-4; CDR3aa: ASSDGYRGNIQY
v_gene: TRBV9; j_gene: TRBJ2-5; CDR3aa: ASSVDGETQY